This TCR beta chain came from a study of cytomegalovirus exposure and HLA in healthy donors. The V end lost 6 bases, the J end lost 4 bases, and 12 bases lay between the germline ends. CDR1 MRHNA and CDR2 SNTAGT come from the germline V gene. This CDR3 comprises 13 residues. PCR primers comprised 60 Vbeta and 13 Jbeta primers. TCRdb's table, derived via immunoSEQ multiplex PCR, lists solely in-frame clones and lacks some. The sample has about 130,000 clones; roughly a sixth are singletons. Only a few counts were recorded for this clone. The V gene is TRBV6-4, the J gene TRBJ1-2; a weak D match, TRBD1 (5 bases). The sequence was collected from a female donor in good health and CMV-seropositive. Sample: PBMCs. The CDR3 is CASSSGGGYGYTF. CDR3 sequence (DNA): TGTGCCAGCAGCTCGGGGGGAGGCTATGGCTACACCTTC.